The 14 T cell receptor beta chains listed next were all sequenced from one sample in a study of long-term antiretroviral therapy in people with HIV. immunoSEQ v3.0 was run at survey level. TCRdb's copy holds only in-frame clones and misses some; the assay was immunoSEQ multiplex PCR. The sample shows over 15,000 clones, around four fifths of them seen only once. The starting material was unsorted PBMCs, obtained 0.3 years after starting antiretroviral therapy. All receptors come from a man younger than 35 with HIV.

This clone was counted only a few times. CDR3 loop: CASSLEGTNYGYTF. Here the CDR3 DNA reads TGCGCCAGCAGCTTGGAAGGGACAAACTATGGCTACACCTTC. The genes are TRBV5-1 and TRBJ1-2, with D possibly TRBD1 on 6 matching bases. CDR3 length: 14 amino acids. Looked up from germline, CDR1 is SGHRS and CDR2 is YFSETQ. The V and J ends lost 0 bases and 2 bases respectively, with 8 bases between them. The full variable domain, in which reference TRBV5-1 and TRBJ1-2 provide the parts outside the CDR3, is KAGVTQTPRYLIKTRGQQVTLSCSPISGHRSVSWYQQTPGQGLQFLFEYFSETQRNKGNFPGRFSGRQFSNSRSEMNVSTLELGDSALYLCASSLEGTNYGYTFGSGTRLTVV.

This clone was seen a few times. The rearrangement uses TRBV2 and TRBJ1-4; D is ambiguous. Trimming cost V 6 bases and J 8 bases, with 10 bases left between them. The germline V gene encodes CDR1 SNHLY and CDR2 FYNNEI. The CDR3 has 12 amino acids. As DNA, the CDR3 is TGTGCCAGCAGGGCTAACGAGGAAAAACTGTTTTTT. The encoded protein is CASRANEEKLFF.

This chain's CDR3 is CASSSPGTGVQPQHF. CDR3 DNA sequence: TGTGCCAGCAGTTCCCCCGGGACAGGGGTTCAGCCCCAGCATTTT. The rearrangement joins TRBV6-4 to TRBJ1-5; 10 nucleotides line up with TRBD1. The J segment lost 6 bases and the V segment lost 5 bases, leaving 7 bases of the junction unmatched. This CDR3 comprises 15 residues. Germline-derived CDR1 and CDR2 are MRHNA and SNTAGT.

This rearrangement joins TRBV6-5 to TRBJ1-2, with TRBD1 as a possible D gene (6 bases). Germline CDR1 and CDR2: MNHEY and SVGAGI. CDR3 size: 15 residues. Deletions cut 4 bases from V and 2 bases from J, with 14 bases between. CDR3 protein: CASSLQGTGNYGYTF. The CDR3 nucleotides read TGTGCCAGCAGTTTACAGGGCACGGGGAACTATGGCTACACCTTC.

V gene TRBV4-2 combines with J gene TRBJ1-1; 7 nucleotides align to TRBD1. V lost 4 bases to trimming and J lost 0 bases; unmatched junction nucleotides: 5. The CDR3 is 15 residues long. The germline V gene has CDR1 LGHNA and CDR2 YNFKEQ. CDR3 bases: TGTGCCAGCAGCCGAGAAGACAGGGTGAACACTGAAGCTTTCTTT. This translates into CASSREDRVNTEAFF.

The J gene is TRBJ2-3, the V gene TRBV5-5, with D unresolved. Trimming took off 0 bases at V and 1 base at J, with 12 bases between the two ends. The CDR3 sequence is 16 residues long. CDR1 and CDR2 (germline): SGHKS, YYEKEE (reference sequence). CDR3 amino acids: CASSLGWGTGTDTQYF. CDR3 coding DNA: TGTGCCAGCAGCTTGGGGTGGGGAACGGGCACAGATACGCAGTATTTT.

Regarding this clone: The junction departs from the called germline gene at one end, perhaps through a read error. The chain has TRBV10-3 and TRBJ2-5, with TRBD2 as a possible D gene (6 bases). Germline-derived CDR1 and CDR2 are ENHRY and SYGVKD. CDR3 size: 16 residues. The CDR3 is CAIRTGLGGAQVTQYF. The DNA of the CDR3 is TGTGCCATCCGAACGGGGTTAGGCGGGGCGCAAGTGACCCAGTACTTC.

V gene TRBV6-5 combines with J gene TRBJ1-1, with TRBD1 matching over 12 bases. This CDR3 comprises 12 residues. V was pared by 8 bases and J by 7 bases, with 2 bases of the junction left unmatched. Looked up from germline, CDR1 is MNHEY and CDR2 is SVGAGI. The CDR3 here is CASGTGGFEAFF. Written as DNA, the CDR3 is TGTGCCAGCGGGACAGGGGGCTTTGAAGCTTTCTTT.

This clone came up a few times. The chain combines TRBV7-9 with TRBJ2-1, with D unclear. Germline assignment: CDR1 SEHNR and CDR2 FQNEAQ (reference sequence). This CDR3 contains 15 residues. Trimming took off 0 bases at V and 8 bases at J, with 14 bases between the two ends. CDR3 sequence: CASSLAMVNLYEQFF. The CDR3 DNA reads TGTGCCAGCAGCTTAGCTATGGTAAATTTATATGAGCAGTTCTTC.

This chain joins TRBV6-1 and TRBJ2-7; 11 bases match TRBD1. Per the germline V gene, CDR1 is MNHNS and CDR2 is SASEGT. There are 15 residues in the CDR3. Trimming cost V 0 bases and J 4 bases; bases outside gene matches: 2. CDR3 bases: TGTGCCAGCAGTGAAGCCGGGACAGGGGGTTACGAGCAGTACTTC. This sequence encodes CASSEAGTGGYEQYF.

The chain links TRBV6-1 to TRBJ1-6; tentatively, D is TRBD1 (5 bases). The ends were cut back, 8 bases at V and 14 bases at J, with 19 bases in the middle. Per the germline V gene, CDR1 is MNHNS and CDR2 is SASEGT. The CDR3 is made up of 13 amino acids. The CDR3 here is CASSGPAPSTLHF. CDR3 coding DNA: TGTGCCAGCTCGGGACCCGCGCCGTCGACCCTCCACTTT.

The CDR3: CASSFPRDRFQETQYF. CDR3 in DNA: TGTGCCAGCAGTTTTCCTAGAGACAGGTTCCAAGAGACCCAGTACTTC. V gene TRBV28 combines with J gene TRBJ2-5, with D tentatively TRBD1 (6 bases). The germline CDR1 and CDR2 sequences are MDHEN and SYDVKM. CDR3 length: 16 residues. Trimming pared 3 bases from V and 1 base from J, leaving 15 bases between.

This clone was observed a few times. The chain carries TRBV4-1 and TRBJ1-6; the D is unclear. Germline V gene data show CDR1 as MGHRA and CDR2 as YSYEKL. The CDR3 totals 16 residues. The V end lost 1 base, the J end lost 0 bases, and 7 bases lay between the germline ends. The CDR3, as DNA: TGCGCCAGCAGCCAAGGACCGATCTCCTATAATTCACCCCTCCACTTT. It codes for CASSQGPISYNSPLHF.

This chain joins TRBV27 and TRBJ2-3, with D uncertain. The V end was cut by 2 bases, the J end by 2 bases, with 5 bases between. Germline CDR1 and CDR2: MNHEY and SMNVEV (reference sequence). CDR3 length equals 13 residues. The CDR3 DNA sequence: TGTGCCAGCAGTTTACCAGCCACAGATACGCAGTATTTT. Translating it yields CASSLPATDTQYF.